This T cell receptor beta chain was observed in a study of blood T cell repertoires in COVID-19. Overall study: The United States, Italy and Spain provided the acute and convalescent COVID-19 samples. Nucleic acid was either cDNA or gDNA, and it came from T cells, B-cell-depleted T cells, or PBMCs.

The CDR3 contains 13 residues. The germline gives CDR1 SGHVS, CDR2 FQNEAQ. V was trimmed by 5 bases and J by 5 bases, leaving 13 bases between them. Authors' methods: Estimated nucleated cell counts came from reference gene primer amplification. TCRdb keeps only in-frame clones here, not all; method: immunoSEQ multiplex PCR. From that table come the V and J calls and clone size; the DNA was used to work out D and trimming. The data contain around 280,000 clones, 87% of them singletons. J is TRBJ2-7 and V is TRBV7-8; the D is unclear. The origin of this receptor is a woman in her fifties or sixties who had recovered from COVID-19. Sequencing was performed on peripheral blood. The CDR3: CASSKTVLDEQYF. CDR3 bases: TGTGCCAGCAGCAAAACAGTTCTCGACGAGCAGTACTTC.